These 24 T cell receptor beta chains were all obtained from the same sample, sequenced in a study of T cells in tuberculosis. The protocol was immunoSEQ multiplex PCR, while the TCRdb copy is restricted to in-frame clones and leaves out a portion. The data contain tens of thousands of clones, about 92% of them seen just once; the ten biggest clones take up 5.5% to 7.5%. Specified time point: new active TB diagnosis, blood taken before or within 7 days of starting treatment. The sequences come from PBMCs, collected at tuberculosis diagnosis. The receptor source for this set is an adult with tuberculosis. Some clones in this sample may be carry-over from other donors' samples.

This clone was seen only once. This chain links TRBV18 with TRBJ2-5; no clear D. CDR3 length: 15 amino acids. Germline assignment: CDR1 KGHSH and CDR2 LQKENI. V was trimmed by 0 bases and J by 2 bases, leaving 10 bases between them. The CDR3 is CASSPPGDFQETQYF. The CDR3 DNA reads TGTGCCAGCTCACCACCTGGCGACTTTCAAGAGACCCAGTACTTC.

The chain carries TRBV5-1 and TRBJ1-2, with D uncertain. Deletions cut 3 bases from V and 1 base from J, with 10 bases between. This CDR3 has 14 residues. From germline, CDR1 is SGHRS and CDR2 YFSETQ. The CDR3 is CASSSTGNNYGYTF. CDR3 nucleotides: TGCGCCAGCAGCTCCACCGGGAATAACTATGGCTACACCTTC.

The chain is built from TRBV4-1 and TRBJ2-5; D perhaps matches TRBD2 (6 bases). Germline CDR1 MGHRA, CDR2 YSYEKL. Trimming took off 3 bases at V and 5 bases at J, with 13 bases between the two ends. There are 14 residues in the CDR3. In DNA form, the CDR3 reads TGCGCCAGCAGCCAGACCCTTGGGGGGGAGACCCAGTACTTC. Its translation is CASSQTLGGETQYF.

The CDR3 DNA reads TGTGCCAGCTCACCAACGACAGGGCCCCCCAAGCAGTTCTTC. Translation gives CASSPTTGPPKQFF. The V gene is TRBV18, the J gene TRBJ2-1, with 7 nucleotides matching TRBD1. CDR1 KGHSH and CDR2 LQKENI come from the germline V gene. CDR3 length: 14 amino acids. After removal of 2 bases from V and 11 bases from J, the junction contained 9 bases not matched to a gene.

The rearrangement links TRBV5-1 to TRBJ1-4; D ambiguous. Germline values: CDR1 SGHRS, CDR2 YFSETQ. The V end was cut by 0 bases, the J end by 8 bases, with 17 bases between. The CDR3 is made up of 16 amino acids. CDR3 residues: CASSLDPPRGGEKLFF. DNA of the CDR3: TGCGCCAGCAGCTTGGATCCCCCCCGGGGAGGGGAAAAACTGTTTTTT.

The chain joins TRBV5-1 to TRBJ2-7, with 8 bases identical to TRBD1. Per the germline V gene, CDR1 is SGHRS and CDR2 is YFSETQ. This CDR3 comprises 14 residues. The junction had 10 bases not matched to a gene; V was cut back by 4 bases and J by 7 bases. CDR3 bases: TGCGCCAGCAGCACCCTGACAGGGGTGAGGGAGCAGTACTTC. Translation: CASSTLTGVREQYF.

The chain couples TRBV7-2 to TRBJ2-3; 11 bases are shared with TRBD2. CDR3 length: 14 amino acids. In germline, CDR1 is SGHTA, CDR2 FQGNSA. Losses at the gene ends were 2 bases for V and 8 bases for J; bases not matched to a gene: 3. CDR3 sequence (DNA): TGTGCCAGCAGCTTAACTAGCGGGGGTGGTACGCAGTATTTT. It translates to CASSLTSGGGTQYF.

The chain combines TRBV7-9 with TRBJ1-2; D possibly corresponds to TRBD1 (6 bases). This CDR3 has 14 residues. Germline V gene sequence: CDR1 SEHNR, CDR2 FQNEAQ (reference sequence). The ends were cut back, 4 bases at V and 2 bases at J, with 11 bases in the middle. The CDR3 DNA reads TGTGCCAGCAGCTCAGGACAGAAAAACTATGGCTACACCTTC. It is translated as CASSSGQKNYGYTF.

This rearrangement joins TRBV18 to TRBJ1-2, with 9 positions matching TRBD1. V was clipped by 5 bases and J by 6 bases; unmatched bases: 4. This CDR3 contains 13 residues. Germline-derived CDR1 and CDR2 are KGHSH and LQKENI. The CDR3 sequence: CASSSGQGDGYTF. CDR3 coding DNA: TGTGCCAGCTCATCGGGACAGGGAGATGGCTACACCTTC.

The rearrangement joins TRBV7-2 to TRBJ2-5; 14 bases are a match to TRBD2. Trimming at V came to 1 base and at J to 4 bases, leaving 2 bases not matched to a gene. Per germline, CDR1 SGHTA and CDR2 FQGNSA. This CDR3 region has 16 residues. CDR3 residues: CASSLGLAGGSETQYF. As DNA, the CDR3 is TGTGCCAGCAGCTTAGGACTAGCGGGGGGGTCAGAGACCCAGTACTTC.

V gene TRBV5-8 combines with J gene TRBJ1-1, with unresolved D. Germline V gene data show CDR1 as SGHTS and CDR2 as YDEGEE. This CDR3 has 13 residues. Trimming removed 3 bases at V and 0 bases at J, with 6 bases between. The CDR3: CASSSLMNTEAFF. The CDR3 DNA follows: TGTGCCAGCAGCTCCTTAATGAACACTGAAGCTTTCTTT.

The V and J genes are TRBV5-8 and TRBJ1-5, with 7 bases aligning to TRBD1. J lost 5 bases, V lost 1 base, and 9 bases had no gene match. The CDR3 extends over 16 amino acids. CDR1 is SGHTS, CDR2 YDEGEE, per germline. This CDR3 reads CASSLSDRVRDQPQHF. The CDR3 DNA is TGTGCCAGCAGCTTGTCTGACAGGGTCCGCGATCAGCCCCAGCATTTT.

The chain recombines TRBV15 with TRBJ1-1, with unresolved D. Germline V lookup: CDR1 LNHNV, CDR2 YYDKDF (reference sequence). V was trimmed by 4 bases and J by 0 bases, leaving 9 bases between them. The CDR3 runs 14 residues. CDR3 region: CATSKDILNTEAFF. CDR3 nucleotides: TGTGCCACCAGCAAAGACATTTTGAACACTGAAGCTTTCTTT.

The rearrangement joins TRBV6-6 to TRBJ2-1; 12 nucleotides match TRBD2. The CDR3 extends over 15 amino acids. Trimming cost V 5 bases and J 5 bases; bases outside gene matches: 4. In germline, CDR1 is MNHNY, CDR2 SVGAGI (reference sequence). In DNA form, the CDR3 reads TGTGCCAGCAGTCCCCGGACTAGCGGGAACAATGAGCAGTTCTTC. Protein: CASSPRTSGNNEQFF.

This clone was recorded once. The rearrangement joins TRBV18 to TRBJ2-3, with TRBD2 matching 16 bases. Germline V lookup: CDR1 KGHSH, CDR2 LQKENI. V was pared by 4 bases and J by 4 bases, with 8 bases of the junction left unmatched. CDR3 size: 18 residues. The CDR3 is CASSLIPGLAGGPDTQYF. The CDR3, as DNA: TGTGCCAGCTCACTAATCCCGGGACTAGCGGGGGGGCCAGATACGCAGTATTTT.

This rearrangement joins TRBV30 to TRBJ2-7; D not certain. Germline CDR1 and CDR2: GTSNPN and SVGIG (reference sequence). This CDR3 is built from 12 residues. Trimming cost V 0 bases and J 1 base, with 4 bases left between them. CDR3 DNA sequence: TGTGCCTGGAGTGTAGCTTCCTACGAGCAGTACTTC. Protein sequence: CAWSVASYEQYF.

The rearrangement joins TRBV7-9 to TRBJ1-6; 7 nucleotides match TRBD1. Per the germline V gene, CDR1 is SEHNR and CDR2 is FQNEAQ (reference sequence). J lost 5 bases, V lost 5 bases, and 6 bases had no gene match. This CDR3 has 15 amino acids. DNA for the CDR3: TGTGCCAGCAGCCCCGGACAGGCGAATAATTCACCCCTCCACTTT. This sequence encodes CASSPGQANNSPLHF.

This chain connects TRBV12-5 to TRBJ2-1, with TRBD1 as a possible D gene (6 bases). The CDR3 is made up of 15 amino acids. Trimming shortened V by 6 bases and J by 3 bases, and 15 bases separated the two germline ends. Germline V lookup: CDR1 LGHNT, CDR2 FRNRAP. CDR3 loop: CASGPPDRNYNEQFF. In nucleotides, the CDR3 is TGTGCTAGTGGACCCCCGGACAGAAACTACAATGAGCAGTTCTTC.

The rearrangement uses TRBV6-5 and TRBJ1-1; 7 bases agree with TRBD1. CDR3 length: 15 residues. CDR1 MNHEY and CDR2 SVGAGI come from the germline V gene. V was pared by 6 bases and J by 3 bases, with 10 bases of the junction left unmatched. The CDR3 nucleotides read TGTGCCAGCAGCCCCACAGGGGATGGATACACTGAAGCTTTCTTT. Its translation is CASSPTGDGYTEAFF.

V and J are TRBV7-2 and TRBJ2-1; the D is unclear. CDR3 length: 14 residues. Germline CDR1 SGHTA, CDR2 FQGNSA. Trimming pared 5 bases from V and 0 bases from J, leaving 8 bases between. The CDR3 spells CASSPPSSYNEQFF. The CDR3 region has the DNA TGTGCCAGCAGCCCCCCCAGCTCCTACAATGAGCAGTTCTTC. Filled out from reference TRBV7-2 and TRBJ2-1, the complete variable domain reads GAGVSQSPSNKVTEKGKDVELRCDPISGHTALYWYRQSLGQGLEFLIYFQGNSAPDKSGLPSDRFSAERTGGSVSTLTIQRTQQEDSAVYLCASSPPSSYNEQFFGPGTRLTVL.

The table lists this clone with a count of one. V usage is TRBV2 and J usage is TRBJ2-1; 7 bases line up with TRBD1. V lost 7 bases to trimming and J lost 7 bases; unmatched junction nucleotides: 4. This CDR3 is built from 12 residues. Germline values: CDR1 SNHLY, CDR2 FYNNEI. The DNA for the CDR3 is TGTGCCAGCAAAAGACAGGGAAATGAGCAGTTCTTC. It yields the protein CASKRQGNEQFF. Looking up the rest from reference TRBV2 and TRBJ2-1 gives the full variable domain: EPEVTQTPSHQVTQMGQEVILRCVPISNHLYFYWYRQILGQKVEFLVSFYNNEISEKSEIFDDQFSVERPDGSNFTLKIRSTKLEDSAMYFCASKRQGNEQFFGPGTRLTVL.

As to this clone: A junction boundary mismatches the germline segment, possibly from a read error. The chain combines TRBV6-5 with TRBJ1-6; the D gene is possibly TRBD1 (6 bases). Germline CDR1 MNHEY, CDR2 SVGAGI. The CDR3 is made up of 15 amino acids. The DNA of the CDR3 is TGTGCCGGCAGTTACCCCCGGACAGACCATTCACCCCTCCACTTT. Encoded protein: CAGSYPRTDHSPLHF.

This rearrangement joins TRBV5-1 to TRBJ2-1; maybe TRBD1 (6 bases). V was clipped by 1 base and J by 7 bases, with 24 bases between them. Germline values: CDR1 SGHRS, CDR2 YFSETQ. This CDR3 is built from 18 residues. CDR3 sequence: CASSLLSIYLQGRNEQFF. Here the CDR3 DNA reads TGCGCCAGCAGCTTGTTGTCAATATATTTACAGGGTAGGAATGAGCAGTTCTTC.

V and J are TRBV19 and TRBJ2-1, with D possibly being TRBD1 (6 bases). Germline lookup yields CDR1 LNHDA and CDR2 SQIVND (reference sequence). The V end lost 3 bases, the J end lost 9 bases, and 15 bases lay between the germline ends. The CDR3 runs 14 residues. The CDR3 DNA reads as TGTGCCAGTAGTATGTCTGGGGGCCGTAGTGAGCAGTTCTTC. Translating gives CASSMSGGRSEQFF.